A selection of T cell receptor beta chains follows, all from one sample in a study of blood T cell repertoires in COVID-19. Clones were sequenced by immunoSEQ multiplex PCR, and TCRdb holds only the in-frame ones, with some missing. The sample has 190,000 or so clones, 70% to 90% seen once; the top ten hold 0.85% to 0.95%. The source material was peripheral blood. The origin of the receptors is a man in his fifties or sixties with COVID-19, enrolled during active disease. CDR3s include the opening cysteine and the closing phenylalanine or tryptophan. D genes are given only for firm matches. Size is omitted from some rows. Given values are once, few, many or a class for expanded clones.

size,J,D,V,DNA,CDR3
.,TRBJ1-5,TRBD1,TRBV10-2,TGCGCCAGCACCCCGGGGACAGGGGGCCAACAGCCCCAGCATTTT,CASTPGTGGQQPQHF
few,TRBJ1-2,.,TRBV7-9,TGTGCCAGCAATCGGGGAGGGATTGACTATGGCTACACCTTC,CASNRGGIDYGYTF
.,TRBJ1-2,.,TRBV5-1,TGCGCCAGCAGCATCGACAGAGCTTATGGCTACACCTTC,CASSIDRAYGYTF
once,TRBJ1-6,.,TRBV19,TGTGCCAGTAGTCCCCTCGGCGGGAATTCACCCCTCCACTTT,CASSPLGGNSPLHF
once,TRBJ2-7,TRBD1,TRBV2,TGTGCCAGCAGGGATCCAGTGGGGACAGAGTCTCCCAGGAACGAGCAGTACTTC,CASRDPVGTESPRNEQYF
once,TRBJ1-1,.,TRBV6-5,TGTGCCAGCAGTTACGGCCGAATGAACACTGAAGCTTTCTTT,CASSYGRMNTEAFF
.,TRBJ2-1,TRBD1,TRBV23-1,TGCGCCAGCATTGAAATACCGGGACAGGGGGCAGGTGAGCAGTTCTTC,CASIEIPGQGAGEQFF
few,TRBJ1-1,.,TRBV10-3,TGTGCCATCAGTGAAGGGCAGGGGGCTTTCTTT,CAISEGQGAFF
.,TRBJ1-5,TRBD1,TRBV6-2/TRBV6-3,TGTGCCAGCAGTCACCCACCGACAGGGGAACGGCCCCAGCATTTT,CASSHPPTGERPQHF
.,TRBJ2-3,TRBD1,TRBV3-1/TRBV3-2,TGTGCCAGCAGCCCCTTGACAGGGCTGGCCACAGATACGCAGTATTTT,CASSPLTGLATDTQYF